These T cell receptor beta chains were read from a single sample in a study of radiotherapy plus CTLA-4 blockade in lung cancer. TCRdb's copy holds only in-frame clones and misses some; the assay was immunoSEQ multiplex PCR. The data hold about 99,000 clones, with approximately 86% observed a single time. The sequences come from peripheral blood, collected from a patient treated with radiotherapy plus ipilimumab. The receptors were gathered from a human donor with non-small cell lung cancer that progressed on radiotherapy plus ipilimumab. Both conserved end residues are part of each CDR3. The D gene is left open where the match is weak. Size is omitted from some rows. Given values are once, few, many or a class for expanded clones.

d_call j_call v_call clone_size cdr3_nt cdr3_aa
NA TRBJ2-5 TRBV11-2 NA TGTGCCAGCAGCTCGGAGTCTCTCCATCGGGACTTC CASSSESLHRDF
NA TRBJ1-1 TRBV7-9 NA TGTGCCAGCAGCTTAATGCGGACAGTCAACACTGAAGCTTTCTTT CASSLMRTVNTEAFF
NA TRBJ2-5 TRBV18 NA TGTGCCAGCTCACCAGGGGTCCAAGAGACCCAGTACTTC CASSPGVQETQYF
NA TRBJ2-7 TRBV30 NA TGTGCCTGGAGTGTAGGCGGGACCTACGAGCAGTACTTC CAWSVGGTYEQYF
NA TRBJ1-4 TRBV6-1 NA TGTGCCAGCAGTGGGGACCTTACCTTTGAAAAACTGTTTTTT CASSGDLTFEKLFF
NA TRBJ1-2 TRBV10-2 NA TGCGCCAGCAGTGGGTCGGGGGTCTATGGCTACACCTTC CASSGSGVYGYTF
NA TRBJ2-7 TRBV5-1 NA TGCACCAGCAGCTTGGGGCCACACGGGATCTACGAGCAGTACTTC CTSSLGPHGIYEQYF
NA TRBJ1-2 TRBV29-1 NA TGCAGCGTTGAAGAACCGGTCCAGATTAACTATGGCTACACCTTC CSVEEPVQINYGYTF
NA TRBJ2-6 TRBV29-1 NA TGCAGCGTCCGGACTGCCGGAGGGGCCAACGTCCTGACTTTC CSVRTAGGANVLTF
TRBD2 TRBJ2-3 TRBV6-4 NA TGTGCCAGCAGTACCTCACTAGCGGGAGGCACAGATACGCAGTATTTT CASSTSLAGGTDTQYF
TRBD2 TRBJ2-3 TRBV7-8 NA TGTGCCAGCAGCTTAGGGCGAGCGGAGCGGGAGAGTACAGATACGCAGTATTTT CASSLGRAERESTDTQYF
TRBD2 TRBJ2-5 TRBV9 NA TGTGCCAGCAGCATATCGACTAGCGGGACCCAAGAGACCCAGTACTTC CASSISTSGTQETQYF
NA TRBJ2-3 TRBV7-2 NA TGTGCCAGCAGCTTCCAGCCTAGCACAGATACGCAGTATTTT CASSFQPSTDTQYF
NA TRBJ1-2 TRBV29-1 NA TGCAGCGTTGAAGAAGGGGAGCACTACACCTTC CSVEEGEHYTF
TRBD2 TRBJ2-2 TRBV9 NA TGTGCCAGCAGCGTAGTGGCGGGAGCTACCGGGGAGCTGTTTTTT CASSVVAGATGELFF
NA TRBJ1-4 TRBV20-1 NA TGCAGTGCTCGACAGGAGGAAAAACTGTTTTTT CSARQEEKLFF
NA TRBJ2-1 TRBV15 NA TGTGCCACCAGCAGTGACGAGGACAGTTACAATGAGCAGTTCTTC CATSSDEDSYNEQFF
NA TRBJ2-7 TRBV21-1 NA TGTGCCAGCAGCAAAGACCCGGTAGGCCATTATCCCTACGAGCAGTACTTC CASSKDPVGHYPYEQYF
NA TRBJ1-2 TRBV9 NA TGTGCCAGCAGCGTAGAAGGGAACTATGGCTACACCTTC CASSVEGNYGYTF
NA TRBJ2-5 TRBV11-2 NA TGTGCCAGCAGCCTCCAGACTCAAGAGACCCAGTACTTC CASSLQTQETQYF
TRBD1 TRBJ2-7 TRBV27 NA TGTGCCAGCAGTCCAGGGGGCTTCTACGAGCAGTACTTC CASSPGGFYEQYF
NA TRBJ2-3 TRBV6-1 NA TGTGCCGGAACCGGAACGGGAGATACGCAGTATTTT CAGTGTGDTQYF
TRBD1 TRBJ2-2 TRBV7-3 NA TGTGCCAGCAGCCGTCGACAGGGGGCTAACACCGGGGAGCTGTTTTTT CASSRRQGANTGELFF
TRBD2 TRBJ2-7 TRBV7-9 NA TGTGCCAGCGCTCGACGGGGGGGTAGCTCCTACGAGCAGTACTTC CASARRGGSSYEQYF
NA TRBJ2-2 TRBV19 NA TGTGCCAGTAGTATACTGCGGCCCAGGGGCACCGGGGAGCTGTTTTTT CASSILRPRGTGELFF
NA TRBJ2-7 TRBV21-1 NA TGTGCCAGCAGCGAGGACCACCGGGACCCCTATTACGAGCAGTACTTC CASSEDHRDPYYEQYF
TRBD1 TRBJ1-1 TRBV5-1 NA TGCGCCAGCAGCTTGGTTGGGACAGCGAACACTGAAGCTTTCTTT CASSLVGTANTEAFF
NA TRBJ1-1 TRBV5-1 NA TGCGCCAGCAGCTTGGCCGCAGCAAGGAGCACTGAAGCTTTCTTT CASSLAAARSTEAFF
TRBD2 TRBJ2-1 TRBV27 NA TGTGCCAGCAGTCTAGCGGGAGGGCCAGGCAATGAGCAGTTCTTC CASSLAGGPGNEQFF
TRBD2 TRBJ2-1 TRBV19 NA TGTGCCAGTAGTAAATCTAGCGGGATCTACAATGAGCAGCTCTTC CASSKSSGIYNEQLF
NA TRBJ1-1 TRBV29-1 NA TGCAGCGTGGAGAGGCAGGGGCCGGGGGAAGCTTTCTTT CSVERQGPGEAFF
NA TRBJ2-3 TRBV7-3 NA TGTGCCAGCAGCTTAGACGGGACTTTCACAGATACGCAGTATTTT CASSLDGTFTDTQYF
NA TRBJ2-2 TRBV5-1 NA TGCGCCAGCAGCTCACAGGGAGAAGGTTCGCCCGGGGAGCTGTTTTTT CASSSQGEGSPGELFF
TRBD2 TRBJ2-1 TRBV6-6 NA TGTGCCAGCAGTACGGCGGGAGTTGGCAATGAGCAGTTCTTC CASSTAGVGNEQFF
NA TRBJ1-2 TRBV18 few TGTGCCAGCTCACCACCGCGCCGGTCTCCTAACTATGGCTACACCTTC CASSPPRRSPNYGYTF
TRBD1 TRBJ1-1 TRBV6-5 NA TGTGCCAGCAGTTACACGACAGGGGAGTCTGAAGCTTTCTTT CASSYTTGESEAFF
TRBD2 TRBJ2-5 TRBV9 NA TGTGCCAGCAGCGAGACTAGCGGGAGAGAGGAGACCCAGTACTTC CASSETSGREETQYF
NA TRBJ2-3 TRBV14 once TGTGCCAGCAGCCGGCTAGGGACAGATACGCAGTATTTT CASSRLGTDTQYF
TRBD2 TRBJ2-1 TRBV29-1 NA TGCAGCGTTGAAAGGGGCCTGACTAGCGGGACGAATTACAATGAGCAGTTCTTC CSVERGLTSGTNYNEQFF
NA TRBJ2-5 TRBV5-1 NA TGCGCCAGCAGCTTCCAGGAGACCCAGTACTTC CASSFQETQYF